This TCR beta chain was recovered during a study of blood T cell repertoires in COVID-19. Turning to the study itself: Acute and convalescent COVID-19 samples came from the United States, Italy and Spain.

The repertoire was sequenced with immunoSEQ multiplex PCR; TCRdb's copy has only in-frame clones and lacks some. The sample holds just under 90,000 clones, approximately 88% seen once. This clonotype was obtained from a man aged 55 to 69 with acute or convalescent COVID-19. The sample consisted of peripheral blood.

CDR3 in DNA: TGTGCCAGCAGCATGGGGACAGGGAGAGGTGGCTACACCTTC. Encoded protein: CASSMGTGRGGYTF. The chain is built from TRBV5-6 and TRBJ1-2, with TRBD1 identical over 9 bases. Looked up from germline, CDR1 is SGHDT and CDR2 is YYEEEE. Germline trimming cut 4 bases from V and 7 bases from J; bases unmatched to any gene: 8. The CDR3 loop spans 14 amino acids.